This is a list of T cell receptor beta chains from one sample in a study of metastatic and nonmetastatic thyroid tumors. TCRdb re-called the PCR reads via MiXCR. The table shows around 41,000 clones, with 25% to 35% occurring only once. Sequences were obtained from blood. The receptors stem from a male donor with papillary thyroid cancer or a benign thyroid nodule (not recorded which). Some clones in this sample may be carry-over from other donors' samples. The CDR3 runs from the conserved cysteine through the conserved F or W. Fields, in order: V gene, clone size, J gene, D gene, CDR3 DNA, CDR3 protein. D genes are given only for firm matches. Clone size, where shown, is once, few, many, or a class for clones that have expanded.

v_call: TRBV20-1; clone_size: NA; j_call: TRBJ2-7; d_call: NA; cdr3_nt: TGCAGTGCCCCTTTTGCGGGGAGCTCCTACGAGCAGTACTTC; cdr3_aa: CSAPFAGSSYEQYF
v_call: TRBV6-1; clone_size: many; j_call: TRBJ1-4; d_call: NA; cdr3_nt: TGTGCCAGCACCGGGGACATCGAAAAACTGTTTTTT; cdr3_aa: CASTGDIEKLFF
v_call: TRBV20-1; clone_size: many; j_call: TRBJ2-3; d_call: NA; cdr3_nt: TGCAGTGCTAGAGTTGGACCAGGGACAGATACGCAGTATTTT; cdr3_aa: CSARVGPGTDTQYF
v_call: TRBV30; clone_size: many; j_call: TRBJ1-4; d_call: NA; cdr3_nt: TGTGCCTGGACAGGAACAGTTAATGAAAAACTGTTTTTT; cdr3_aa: CAWTGTVNEKLFF
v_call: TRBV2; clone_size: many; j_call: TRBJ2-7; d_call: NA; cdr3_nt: TGTGCCAGCAGTTACTACCGGGACCTTTCAAACTCCTACGAGCAGTACTTC; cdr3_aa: CASSYYRDLSNSYEQYF
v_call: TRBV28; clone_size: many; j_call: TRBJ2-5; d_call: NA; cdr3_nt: TGTGCCAGCAGTTTACTAGCAGAGACCCAGTACTTC; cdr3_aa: CASSLLAETQYF
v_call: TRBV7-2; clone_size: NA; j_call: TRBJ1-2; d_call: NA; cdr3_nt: TGTTCCAGCAGCTTGACATGGGGCAATGGCTACACCTTC; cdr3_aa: CSSSLTWGNGYTF
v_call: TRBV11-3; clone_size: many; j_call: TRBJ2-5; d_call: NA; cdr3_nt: TGTGCCAGCAGCCCACAACAGGGTGGGGGGGAGACCCAGTACTTC; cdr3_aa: CASSPQQGGGETQYF
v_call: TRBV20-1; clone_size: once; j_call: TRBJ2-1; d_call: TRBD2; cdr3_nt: TGCAGTGCGATCACTAGCGGTACCTACAATGAGCAGTTCTTC; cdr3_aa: CSAITSGTYNEQFF
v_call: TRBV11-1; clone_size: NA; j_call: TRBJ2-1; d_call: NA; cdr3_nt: TGTGCCAGCAGCTTAGCGTGGGGTGGGATAGGGCAGCAGTTCTTC; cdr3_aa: CASSLAWGGIGQQFF
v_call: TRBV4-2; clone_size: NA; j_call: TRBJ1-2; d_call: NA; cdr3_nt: TGTGCCAGCAGCCAAGATGTAGAGGGGAGCGGCTACACCTTC; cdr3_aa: CASSQDVEGSGYTF
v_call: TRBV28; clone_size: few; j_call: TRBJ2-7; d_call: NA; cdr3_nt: TGTGCCGCTCCACATGAGTCTTTGAGCGAGCAGTACTTC; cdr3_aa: CAAPHESLSEQYF
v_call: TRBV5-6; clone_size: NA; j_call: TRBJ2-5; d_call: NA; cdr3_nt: TGTTCCAGCAGCTTGGGTCTTCTCCCTGCCCAGTACTTC; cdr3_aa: CSSSLGLLPAQYF
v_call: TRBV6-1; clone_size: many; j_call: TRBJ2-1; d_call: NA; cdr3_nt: TGTGCCAGCAGTCAACCCAGGGGTGAGCAGTTCTTC; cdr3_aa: CASSQPRGEQFF
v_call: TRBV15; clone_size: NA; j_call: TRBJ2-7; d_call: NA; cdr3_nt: TGTGCCACCAGCAGCGGTACGGGTCGCGAGCAGTACTTC; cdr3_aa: CATSSGTGREQYF
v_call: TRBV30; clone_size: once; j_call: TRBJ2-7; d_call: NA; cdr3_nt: TGTGCCTGGAGTCCTGGCGCCTACGAGCAGTACTTC; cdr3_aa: CAWSPGAYEQYF
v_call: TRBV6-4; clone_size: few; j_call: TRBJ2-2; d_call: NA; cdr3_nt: TGTGTCAGCAGTGACGGGGGCGCCGGTGAGCTGTTTTTT; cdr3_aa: CVSSDGGAGELFF
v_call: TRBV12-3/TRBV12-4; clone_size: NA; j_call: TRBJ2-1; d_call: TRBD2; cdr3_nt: TGTGCCAGCAGTCAAGATAGCGGGGTTGAATCGGAGCAGTTCTTC; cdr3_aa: CASSQDSGVESEQFF
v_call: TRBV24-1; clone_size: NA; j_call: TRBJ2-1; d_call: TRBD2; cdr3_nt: TGTGCCACCAGTGATGGTACTAGCGGAGTCAACAATGAGCAGTTCTTC; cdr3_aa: CATSDGTSGVNNEQFF
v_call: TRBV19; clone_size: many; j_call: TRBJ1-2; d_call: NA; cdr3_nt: TGTGCCAGTAGTGAACAGGAATTACTTGGCTACACCTTC; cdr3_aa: CASSEQELLGYTF
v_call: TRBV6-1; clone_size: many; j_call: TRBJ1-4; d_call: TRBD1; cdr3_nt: TGTGCCAGCACTCCTCCCTCCGGGACAGGGAATGAAAAACTGTTTTTT; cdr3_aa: CASTPPSGTGNEKLFF
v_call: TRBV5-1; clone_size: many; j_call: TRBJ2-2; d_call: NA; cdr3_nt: TGCGCCAGCAGCTTGGCTGGAGTCCGCACCGGGGAGCTGTTTTTT; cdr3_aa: CASSLAGVRTGELFF
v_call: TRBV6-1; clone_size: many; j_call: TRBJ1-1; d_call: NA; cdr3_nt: TGTGCCAGCAAAGAACGGGATTCTACGACGGGAGAAGCTTTCTTT; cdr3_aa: CASKERDSTTGEAFF
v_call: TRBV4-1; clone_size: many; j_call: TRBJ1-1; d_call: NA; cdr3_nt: TGCGCCAGCAGCCTTAGCGTGAACACTGAAGCTTTCTTT; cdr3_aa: CASSLSVNTEAFF
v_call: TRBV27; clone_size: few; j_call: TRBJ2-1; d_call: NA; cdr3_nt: TGTGCCAGCAAAAAGGGCCAAGGCTACAATGAGCAGTTCTTC; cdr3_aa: CASKKGQGYNEQFF
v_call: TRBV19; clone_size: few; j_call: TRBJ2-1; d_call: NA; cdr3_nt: TGTGCCAGTAGTATCCTGGGCTCCTACAATGAGCAGTCCTTC; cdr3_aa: CASSILGSYNEQSF
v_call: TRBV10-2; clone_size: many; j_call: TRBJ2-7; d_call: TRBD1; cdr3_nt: TGCGCCAGCAGTGAGTTTTTCGGGACAGGTCTGCAGTACTTC; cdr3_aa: CASSEFFGTGLQYF
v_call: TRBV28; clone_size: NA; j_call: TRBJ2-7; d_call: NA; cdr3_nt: TGTGCCAGCAGTTTTCGGCAGGGCGAGCAGTACTTC; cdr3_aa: CASSFRQGEQYF
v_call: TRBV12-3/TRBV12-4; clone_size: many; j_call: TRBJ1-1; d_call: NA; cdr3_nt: TGTGCCAGCAGGACGGACGGTAACACTGAAGCTTTCTTT; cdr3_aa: CASRTDGNTEAFF
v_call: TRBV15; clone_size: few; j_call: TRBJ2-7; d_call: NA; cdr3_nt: TGTGCCACCAGCAGACAGGCCATGGGCGGTCTAGGACTCGAGCAGTACTTC; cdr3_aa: CATSRQAMGGLGLEQYF
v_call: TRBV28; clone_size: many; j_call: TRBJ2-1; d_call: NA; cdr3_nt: TGTGCCAGCAGTCCCCGACTGACGGGTGAGCAGTTCTTC; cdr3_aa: CASSPRLTGEQFF
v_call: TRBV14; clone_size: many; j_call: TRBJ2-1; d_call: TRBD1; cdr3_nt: TGTGCCAGCAGCCCCCTCTCTTACCGGGACAGGGGGAGGAATGAGCAGTTCTTC; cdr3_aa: CASSPLSYRDRGRNEQFF
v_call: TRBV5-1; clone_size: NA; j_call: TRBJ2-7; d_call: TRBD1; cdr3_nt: TGCGCCAGCAACTCGAACAGGGGGCTAATCGATCAGTACTTC; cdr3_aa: CASNSNRGLIDQYF
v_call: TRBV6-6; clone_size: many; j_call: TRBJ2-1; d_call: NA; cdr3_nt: TGTGCCAGCAGTTATTCGTGGAATGAGCAGTTCTTC; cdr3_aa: CASSYSWNEQFF
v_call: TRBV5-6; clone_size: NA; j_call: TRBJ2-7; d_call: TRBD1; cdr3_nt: TGTGCCAGTAATACCGGGACAGAGTACGAGCAGTACTTC; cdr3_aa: CASNTGTEYEQYF
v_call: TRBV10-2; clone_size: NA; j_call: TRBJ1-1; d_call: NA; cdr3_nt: TGCGCCAGCAGTGAGTCTAGGTACACTGAAGCTTTCTTT; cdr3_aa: CASSESRYTEAFF